This is a list of T cell receptor beta chains from one sample in a study of naive and memory T cell subsets. TCRdb called the UMI-ligation and nested PCR reads again in MiXCR, with one record for every CDR3 protein. Found here are 140,000 to 150,000 distinct CDR3 sequences, 17% of them singletons; the top ten hold just over 0.14%. The sequenced sample consisted of naive CD4+ T cells from blood. The origin of the receptors is a human donor in good health. Each CDR3 is given with its conserved first and last residue. D genes are given only for firm matches. Some rows mark clone size as missing; the rest say once, few, many or name a class of expanded clone.

J,size,D,V,CDR3,DNA
TRBJ1-5,.,TRBD1,TRBV19,CASSIDRDIQPQHF,TGTGCCAGTAGTATCGACAGGGACATTCAGCCCCAGCATTTT
TRBJ2-7,.,TRBD2,TRBV20-1,CSARDRSGRDEQYF,TGCAGTGCTAGAGACCGCAGCGGGAGAGACGAGCAGTACTTC
TRBJ2-1,.,TRBD2,TRBV5-1,CASSKGLAGANNEQFF,TGCGCCAGCAGCAAGGGACTAGCGGGAGCCAACAATGAGCAGTTCTTC
TRBJ1-5,few,.,TRBV29-1,CSVGEGSLQPQHF,TGCAGCGTTGGTGAGGGCAGCTTACAGCCCCAGCATTTT
TRBJ1-4,.,.,TRBV3-1,CASSLQGTNEKLFF,TGTGCCAGCAGCCTACAGGGAACTAATGAAAAACTGTTTTTT
TRBJ1-1,.,.,TRBV20-1,CSALKGQPNTEAFF,TGCAGTGCTTTAAAGGGACAACCGAACACTGAAGCTTTCTTT
TRBJ1-6,few,.,TRBV5-4,CASSFAPGQRNSPLHF,TGTGCCAGCAGTTTTGCCCCCGGGCAGAGAAATTCACCCCTCCACTTT
TRBJ2-6,few,.,TRBV18,CASSPAFSGANVLTF,TGTGCCAGCTCACCAGCATTCTCTGGGGCCAACGTCCTGACTTTC
TRBJ2-5,.,.,TRBV20-1,CSARVFFSGETQYF,TGCAGTGCTAGGGTCTTCTTCAGCGGGGAGACCCAGTACTTC
TRBJ2-1,.,.,TRBV7-2,CASSTTGTPPWVQFF,TGTGCCAGCAGCACCACCGGGACTCCCCCCTGGGTGCAGTTCTTC
TRBJ1-3,.,.,TRBV28,CASSLSVSSGNTIYF,TGTGCCAGCAGTTTATCAGTCAGCTCTGGAAACACCATATATTTT
TRBJ2-1,.,.,TRBV6-2/TRBV6-3,CASRNIRLGYSYNEQFF,TGTGCCAGCAGAAACATAAGGTTGGGGTACTCCTACAATGAGCAGTTCTTC
TRBJ1-4,few,.,TRBV10-3,CAIAGAATNEKLFF,TGTGCCATCGCTGGGGCTGCAACTAATGAAAAACTGTTTTTT
TRBJ2-3,.,TRBD2,TRBV5-4,CASSSLAGSMTDTQYF,TGTGCCAGCTCCTCACTAGCGGGAAGCATGACAGATACGCAGTATTTT
TRBJ2-7,few,TRBD1,TRBV3-1,CASSPRSRTGLHF,TGTGCCAGCAGCCCGAGATCGAGGACAGGGTTACACTTC
TRBJ2-7,.,.,TRBV10-3,CAISIVGAGYEQYF,TGTGCCATCAGTATTGTAGGGGCAGGCTACGAGCAGTACTTC
TRBJ1-1,.,.,TRBV18,CASSGTGRTEAFF,TGTGCCAGCTCAGGCACAGGGAGAACTGAAGCTTTCTTT
TRBJ2-1,.,.,TRBV7-3,CASSPQTAYNEQFF,TGTGCCAGCAGCCCCCAGACTGCGTACAATGAGCAGTTCTTC
TRBJ2-3,.,TRBD2,TRBV7-2,CASSWREFADTQYF,TGTGCCAGCAGCTGGCGGGAGTTTGCAGATACGCAGTATTTT
TRBJ1-1,few,.,TRBV11-2,CASSLLGKDTEAFF,TGTGCCAGCAGCTTGCTGGGAAAGGACACTGAAGCTTTCTTT
TRBJ2-7,many,.,TRBV12-3/TRBV12-4,CASSPLDNDRRYEQYF,TGTGCCAGCAGTCCACTCGACAATGACAGGAGATACGAGCAGTACTTC
TRBJ1-2,.,TRBD1,TRBV5-1,CASSLGQGDGYTF,TGCGCCAGCAGCTTGGGGCAGGGGGATGGCTACACCTTC
TRBJ2-2,many,.,TRBV25-1,CASSDFESGELFF,TGTGCCAGCAGTGATTTTGAGTCCGGGGAGCTGTTTTTT
TRBJ2-6,few,TRBD1,TRBV5-4,CASSRGGQGADGANVLTF,TGTGCCAGCAGTCGTGGGGGCCAGGGGGCAGATGGGGCCAACGTCCTGACTTTC
TRBJ2-1,few,TRBD2,TRBV7-6,CASSLETSGSYEQFF,TGTGCCAGCAGCTTAGAGACTAGCGGGAGCTATGAGCAGTTCTTC
TRBJ1-4,.,.,TRBV20-1,CSAGYLHDRNEKLFF,TGCAGTGCTGGCTACCTCCACGACAGAAATGAAAAACTGTTTTTT
TRBJ1-1,few,.,TRBV28,CASSLFGLRWLRNTEAFF,TGTGCCAGCAGTTTATTCGGTCTTCGGTGGCTAAGGAACACTGAAGCTTTCTTT
TRBJ2-7,few,.,TRBV6-5,CASSRGGRASSYEQYF,TGTGCCAGCTCGAGGGGGGGGCGGGCCAGCTCCTACGAGCAGTACTTC
TRBJ1-5,.,.,TRBV10-3,CAISGQGTQPQHF,TGTGCCATCAGTGGTCAGGGCACTCAGCCCCAGCATTTT
TRBJ2-7,few,TRBD2,TRBV6-5,CASSYSSSGAASYEQYF,TGTGCCAGCAGTTACTCTTCTAGCGGAGCAGCCAGCTACGAGCAGTACTTC
TRBJ2-7,many,TRBD2,TRBV6-2/TRBV6-3,CATRTSGSYEQYF,TGTGCCACCAGGACTAGCGGGAGCTACGAGCAGTACTTC
TRBJ1-5,.,.,TRBV10-3,CAISDGGRGSNQPQHF,TGTGCCATCAGTGACGGAGGGAGGGGGAGCAATCAGCCCCAGCATTTT
TRBJ2-2,.,.,TRBV10-3,CAISESGVKPGQEVSYTGELFF,TGTGCCATCAGTGAGTCGGGAGTCAAACCGGGACAAGAAGTATCTTACACCGGGGAGCTGTTTTTT
TRBJ1-5,.,.,TRBV12-3/TRBV12-4,CASSPGSGNQPQHF,TGTGCCAGCAGCCCCGGCTCCGGGAATCAGCCCCAGCATTTT
TRBJ2-3,few,.,TRBV19,CASSTLGGGGQYF,TGTGCCAGTAGTACCCTTGGGGGAGGCGGGCAGTATTTT
TRBJ2-5,few,.,TRBV28,CASSSRHRDFPPGAQYF,TGTGCCAGCTCCTCGCGCCACCGAGACTTTCCGCCGGGAGCCCAGTACTTC
TRBJ2-7,few,.,TRBV20-1,CSASKTISYEQYF,TGCAGTGCTAGCAAGACTATCTCCTACGAGCAGTACTTC
TRBJ2-5,few,TRBD2,TRBV18,CASSPPWEGGETQYF,TGTGCCAGCTCACCACCGTGGGAGGGTGGAGAGACCCAGTACTTC
TRBJ2-1,.,TRBD2,TRBV3-1,CASSRPWASGSRDNEQFF,TGTGCCAGCAGCCGACCTTGGGCTAGCGGGAGTAGAGACAATGAGCAGTTCTTC
TRBJ2-3,few,TRBD2,TRBV18,CASSPAYYDSGATHTQYF,TGTGCCAGCTCACCTGCCTATTATGATAGCGGGGCCACTCATACGCAGTATTTT
TRBJ2-7,.,TRBD2,TRBV6-2/TRBV6-3,CASSYSTSGSYEQYF,TGTGCCAGCAGTTACTCGACTAGCGGGAGCTACGAGCAGTACTTC
TRBJ2-7,few,.,TRBV7-3,CASSPAGVTPYEQYF,TGTGCCAGCAGCCCCGCTGGGGTTACTCCCTACGAGCAGTACTTC
TRBJ2-1,.,.,TRBV20-1,CSASPPGRGHEQFF,TGCAGTGCTAGTCCACCGGGACGAGGCCATGAGCAGTTCTTC
TRBJ2-1,.,TRBD2,TRBV2,CASLTSGSYNEQFF,TGTGCCAGCCTTACTAGCGGTTCCTACAATGAGCAGTTCTTC
TRBJ2-3,.,.,TRBV20-1,CSAKFPGTDTQYF,TGCAGTGCTAAATTTCCGGGCACAGATACGCAGTATTTT
TRBJ2-3,.,TRBD2,TRBV3-1,CASSQGKREGGDTQYF,TGTGCCAGCAGCCAAGGCAAGCGGGAAGGCGGGGATACGCAGTATTTT
TRBJ2-2,.,.,TRBV20-1,CSASTGPELFF,TGCAGTGCTAGTACAGGGCCAGAGCTGTTTTTT
TRBJ1-2,.,.,TRBV6-2/TRBV6-3,CASSYSSSGTADGYTF,TGTGCCAGCAGTTACAGTTCTAGTGGGACGGCCGATGGCTACACCTTC